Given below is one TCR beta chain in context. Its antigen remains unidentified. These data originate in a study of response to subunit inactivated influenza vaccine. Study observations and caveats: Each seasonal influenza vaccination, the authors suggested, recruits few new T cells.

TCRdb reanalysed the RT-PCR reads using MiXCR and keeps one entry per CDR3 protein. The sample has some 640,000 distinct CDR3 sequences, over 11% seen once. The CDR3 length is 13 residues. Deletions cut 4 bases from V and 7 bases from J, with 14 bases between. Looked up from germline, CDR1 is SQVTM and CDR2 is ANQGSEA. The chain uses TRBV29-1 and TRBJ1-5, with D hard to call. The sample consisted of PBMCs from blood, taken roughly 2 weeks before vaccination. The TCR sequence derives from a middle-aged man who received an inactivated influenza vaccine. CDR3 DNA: TGCAGCGTTGGGCAGACCGATAGGCAGCCCCAGCATTTT. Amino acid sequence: CSVGQTDRQPQHF.